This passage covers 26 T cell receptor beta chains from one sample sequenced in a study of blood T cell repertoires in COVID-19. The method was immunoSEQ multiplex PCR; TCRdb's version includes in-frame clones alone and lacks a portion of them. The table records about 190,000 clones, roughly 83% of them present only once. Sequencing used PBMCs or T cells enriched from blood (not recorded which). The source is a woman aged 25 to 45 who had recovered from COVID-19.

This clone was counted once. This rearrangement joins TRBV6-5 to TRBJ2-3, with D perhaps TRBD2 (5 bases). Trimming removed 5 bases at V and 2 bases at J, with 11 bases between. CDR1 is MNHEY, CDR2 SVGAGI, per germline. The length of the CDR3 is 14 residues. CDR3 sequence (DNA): TGTGCCAGCAGTCCTCGGACTGTCACAGATACGCAGTATTTT. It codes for CASSPRTVTDTQYF.

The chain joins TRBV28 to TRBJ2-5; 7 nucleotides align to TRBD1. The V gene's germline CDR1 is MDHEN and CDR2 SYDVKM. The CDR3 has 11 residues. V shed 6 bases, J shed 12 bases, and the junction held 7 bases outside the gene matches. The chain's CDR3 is CASRAPGTEYF. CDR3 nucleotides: TGTGCCAGCAGAGCCCCCGGGACAGAGTACTTC.

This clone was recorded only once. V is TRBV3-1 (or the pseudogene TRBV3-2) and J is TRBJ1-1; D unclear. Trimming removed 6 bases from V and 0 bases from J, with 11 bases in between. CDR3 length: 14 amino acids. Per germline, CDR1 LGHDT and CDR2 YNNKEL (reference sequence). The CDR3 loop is CASSRQTMNTEAFF. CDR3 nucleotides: TGTGCCAGCAGTCGACAAACCATGAACACTGAAGCTTTCTTT.

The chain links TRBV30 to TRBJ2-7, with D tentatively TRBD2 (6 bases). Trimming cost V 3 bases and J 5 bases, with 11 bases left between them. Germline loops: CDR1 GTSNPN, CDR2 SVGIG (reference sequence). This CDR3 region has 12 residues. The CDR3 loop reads CAWSRGLDEQYF. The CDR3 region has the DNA TGTGCCTGGAGCCGGGGGTTAGACGAGCAGTACTTC.

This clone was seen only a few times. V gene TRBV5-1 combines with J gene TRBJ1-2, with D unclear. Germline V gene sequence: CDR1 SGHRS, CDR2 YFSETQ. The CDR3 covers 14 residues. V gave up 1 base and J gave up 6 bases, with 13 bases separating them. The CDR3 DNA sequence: TGCGCCAGCAGCTTGATACGAGGGAGCGATGGCTACACCTTC. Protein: CASSLIRGSDGYTF.

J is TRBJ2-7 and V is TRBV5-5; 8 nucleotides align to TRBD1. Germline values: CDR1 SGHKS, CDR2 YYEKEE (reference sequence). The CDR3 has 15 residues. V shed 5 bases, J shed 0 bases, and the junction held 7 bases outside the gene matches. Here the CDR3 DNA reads TGTGCCAGCAGTGTAGGGGGACAGGACTCCTACGAGCAGTACTTC. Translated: CASSVGGQDSYEQYF.

This chain's CDR3 is CASSFYSNTGELFF. As DNA, the CDR3 is TGTGCCAGCAGCTTCTACAGCAACACCGGGGAGCTGTTTTTT. V and J are TRBV7-8 and TRBJ2-2; D unresolved. The CDR3 length is 14 residues. V shed 3 bases and J shed 2 bases, with 7 bases lying between them. CDR1 is SGHVS and CDR2 is FQNEAQ in the germline V gene.

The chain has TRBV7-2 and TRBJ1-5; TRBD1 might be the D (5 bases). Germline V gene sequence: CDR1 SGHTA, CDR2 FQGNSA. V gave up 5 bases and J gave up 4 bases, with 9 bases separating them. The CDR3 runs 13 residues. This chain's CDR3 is CASSIRVNQPQHF. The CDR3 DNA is TGTGCCAGCAGCATCAGGGTTAATCAGCCCCAGCATTTT.

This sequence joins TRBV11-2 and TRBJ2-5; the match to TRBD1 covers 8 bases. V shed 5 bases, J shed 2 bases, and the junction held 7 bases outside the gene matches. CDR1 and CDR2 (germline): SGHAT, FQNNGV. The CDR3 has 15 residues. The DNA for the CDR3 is TGTGCCAGCAGCCCACAAACAGGGGGGCAAGAGACCCAGTACTTC. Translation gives CASSPQTGGQETQYF.

The CDR3 DNA sequence: TGTGCCAGCAGTCTTTCTCCGGGCGAAGGGGCAGATACGCAGTATTTT. Residues: CASSLSPGEGADTQYF. The J gene is TRBJ2-3, the V gene TRBV6-2 or TRBV6-3, with D possibly being TRBD1 (5 bases). Deletions cut 5 bases from V and 4 bases from J, with 19 bases between. CDR3 size: 16 residues. Looked up from germline, CDR1 is MNHEY and CDR2 is SVGEGT.

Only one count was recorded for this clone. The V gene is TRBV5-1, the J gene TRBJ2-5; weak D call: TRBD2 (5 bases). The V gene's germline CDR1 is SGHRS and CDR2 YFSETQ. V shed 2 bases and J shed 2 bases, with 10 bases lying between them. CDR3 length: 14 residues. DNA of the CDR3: TGCGCCAGCAGCTTCCCCGGGATACAAGAGACCCAGTACTTC. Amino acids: CASSFPGIQETQYF.

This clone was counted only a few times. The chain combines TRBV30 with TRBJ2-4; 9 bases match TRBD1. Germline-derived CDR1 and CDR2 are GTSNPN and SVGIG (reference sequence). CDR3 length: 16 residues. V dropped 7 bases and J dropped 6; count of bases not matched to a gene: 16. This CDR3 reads CAYSPPRTGVGNIQYF. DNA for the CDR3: TGTGCCTACTCTCCCCCCAGGACAGGGGTAGGAAACATTCAGTACTTC.

The CDR3 loop reads CASSTHRAPEAFF. In DNA form, the CDR3 reads TGTGCCAGTAGTACCCACAGGGCCCCTGAAGCTTTCTTT. The chain is built from TRBV19 and TRBJ1-1, with a possible D match to TRBD1 (6 bases). Per the germline V gene, CDR1 is LNHDA and CDR2 is SQIVND (reference sequence). V was pared by 4 bases and J by 6 bases, with 12 bases between. This CDR3 has 13 residues.

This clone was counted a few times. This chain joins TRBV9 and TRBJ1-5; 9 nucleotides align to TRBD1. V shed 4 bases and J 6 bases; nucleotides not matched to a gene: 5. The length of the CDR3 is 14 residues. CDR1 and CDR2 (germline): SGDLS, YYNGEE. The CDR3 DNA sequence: TGTGCCAGCAGCCCCCACAGGGGGCCTCAGCCCCAGCATTTT. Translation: CASSPHRGPQPQHF.

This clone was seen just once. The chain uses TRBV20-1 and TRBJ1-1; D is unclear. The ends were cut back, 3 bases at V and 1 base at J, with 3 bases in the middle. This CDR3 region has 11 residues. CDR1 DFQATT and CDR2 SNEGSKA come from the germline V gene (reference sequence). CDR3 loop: CSARANTEAFF. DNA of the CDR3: TGCAGTGCTAGGGCGAACACTGAAGCTTTCTTT.

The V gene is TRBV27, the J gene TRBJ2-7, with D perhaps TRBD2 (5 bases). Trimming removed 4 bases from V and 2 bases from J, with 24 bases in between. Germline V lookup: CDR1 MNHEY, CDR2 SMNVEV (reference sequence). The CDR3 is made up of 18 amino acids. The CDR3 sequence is CASSSAGNNRARAYEQYF. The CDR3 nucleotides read TGTGCCAGCAGTTCTGCGGGCAACAACAGAGCTAGGGCCTACGAGCAGTACTTC.

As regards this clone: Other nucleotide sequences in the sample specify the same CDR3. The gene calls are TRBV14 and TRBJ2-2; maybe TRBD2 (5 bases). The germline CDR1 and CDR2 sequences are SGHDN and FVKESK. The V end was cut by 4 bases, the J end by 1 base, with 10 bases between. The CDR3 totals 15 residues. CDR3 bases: TGTGCCAGCAGCCCCCGGACTGGGAACACCGGGGAGCTGTTTTTT. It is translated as CASSPRTGNTGELFF.

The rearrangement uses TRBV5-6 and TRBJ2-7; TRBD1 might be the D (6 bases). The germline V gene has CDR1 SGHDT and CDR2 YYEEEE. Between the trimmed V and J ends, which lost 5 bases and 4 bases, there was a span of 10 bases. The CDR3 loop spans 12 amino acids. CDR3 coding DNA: TGTGCCAGCAGTAGAGGACAGTACGAGCAGTACTTC. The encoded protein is CASSRGQYEQYF.

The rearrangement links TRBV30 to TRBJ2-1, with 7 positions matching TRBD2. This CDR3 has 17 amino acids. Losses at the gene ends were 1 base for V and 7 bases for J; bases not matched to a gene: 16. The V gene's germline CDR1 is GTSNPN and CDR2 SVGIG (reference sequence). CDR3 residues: CAWSGHVGGGVGNEQFF. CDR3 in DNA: TGTGCCTGGAGTGGCCACGTTGGCGGGGGAGTAGGGAATGAGCAGTTCTTC.

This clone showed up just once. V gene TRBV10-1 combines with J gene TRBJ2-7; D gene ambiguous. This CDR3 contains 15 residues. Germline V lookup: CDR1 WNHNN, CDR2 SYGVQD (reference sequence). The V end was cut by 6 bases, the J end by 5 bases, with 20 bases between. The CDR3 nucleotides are TGCGCCAGCAGCGTATGGAACAGCCCCGAAGACGAGCAGTACTTC. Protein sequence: CASSVWNSPEDEQYF.

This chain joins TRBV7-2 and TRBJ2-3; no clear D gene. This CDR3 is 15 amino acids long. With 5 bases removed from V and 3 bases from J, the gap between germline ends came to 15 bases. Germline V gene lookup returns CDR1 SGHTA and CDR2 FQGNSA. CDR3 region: CASSPTTVRTDTQYF. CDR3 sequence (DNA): TGTGCCAGCAGCCCAACGACTGTCAGAACAGATACGCAGTATTTT.

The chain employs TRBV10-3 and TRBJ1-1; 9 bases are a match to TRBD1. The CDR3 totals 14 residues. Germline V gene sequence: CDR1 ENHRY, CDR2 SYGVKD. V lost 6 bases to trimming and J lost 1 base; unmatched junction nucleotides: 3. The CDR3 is CAIRTGQGNTEAFF. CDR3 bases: TGTGCCATCAGGACGGGACAGGGGAACACTGAAGCTTTCTTT.

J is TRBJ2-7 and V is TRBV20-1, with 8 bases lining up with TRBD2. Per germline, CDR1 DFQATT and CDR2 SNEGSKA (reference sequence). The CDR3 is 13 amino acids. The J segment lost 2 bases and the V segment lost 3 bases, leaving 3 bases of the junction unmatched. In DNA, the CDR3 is TGCAGTGCTAGTTATAGCGGGGCCTACGAGCAGTACTTC. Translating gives CSASYSGAYEQYF.

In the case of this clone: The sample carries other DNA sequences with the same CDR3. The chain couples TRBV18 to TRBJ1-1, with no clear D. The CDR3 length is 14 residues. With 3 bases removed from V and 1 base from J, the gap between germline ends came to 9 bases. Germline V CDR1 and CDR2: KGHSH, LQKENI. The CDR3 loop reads CASSPNPGNTEAFF. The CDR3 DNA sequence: TGTGCCAGCTCACCTAACCCGGGGAACACTGAAGCTTTCTTT.

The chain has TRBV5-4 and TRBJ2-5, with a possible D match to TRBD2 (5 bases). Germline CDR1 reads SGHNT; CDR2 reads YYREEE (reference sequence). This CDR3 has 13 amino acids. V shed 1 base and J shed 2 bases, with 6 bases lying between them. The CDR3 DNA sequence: TGTGCCAGCAGCTTGCGGGGACAAGAGACCCAGTACTTC. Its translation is CASSLRGQETQYF. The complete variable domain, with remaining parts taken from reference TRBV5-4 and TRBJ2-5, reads ETGVTQSPTHLIKTRGQQVTLRCSSQSGHNTVSWYQQALGQGPQFIFQYYREEENGRGNFPPRFSGLQFPNYSSELNVNALELDDSALYLCASSLRGQETQYFGPGTRLLVL.

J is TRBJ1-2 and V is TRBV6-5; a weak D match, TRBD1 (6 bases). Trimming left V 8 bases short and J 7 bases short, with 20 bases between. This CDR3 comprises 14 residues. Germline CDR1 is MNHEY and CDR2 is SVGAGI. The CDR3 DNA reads TGTGCCAGCTGGGGAAGGGGGTATCGGGGTGGCTACACCTTC. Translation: CASWGRGYRGGYTF.